This T cell receptor (beta chain) is from a study of shared clonotypes between healthy human individuals. Libraries were prepared by immunoSEQ multiplex PCR; TCRdb keeps only in-frame clonotypes and omits some of them. In the table there are hundreds of thousands of clones, around 93% of which are singletons. Naive CD8 cells lacked CD45RO and underwent positive selection for CCR7, leaving out terminally differentiated effector memory CD45RA+ cells. Donors included only healthy HIV-negative adults lacking recent acute infections or vaccinations. Points on this clone: Distinct nucleotide sequences in the sample also encode this CDR3.

Sample: naive CD8+ T cells sorted from blood. This receptor was obtained from a young man in good health.

CDR3 coding DNA: TGTGCCAGCAGTTTCCTAGCGGGGAACAATGAGCAGTTCTTC. The encoded protein is CASSFLAGNNEQFF. The V call is TRBV28, the J call TRBJ2-1, with 9 bases identical to TRBD2. The CDR3 contains 14 residues. The germline gives CDR1 MDHEN, CDR2 SYDVKM. Losses at the gene ends were 3 bases for V and 5 bases for J; bases not matched to a gene: 2.